A selection of T cell receptor beta chains follows, all from one sample in a study of PD-1 blockade in classical Hodgkin lymphoma. Repertoires were generated with immunoSEQ multiplex PCR, while TCRdb's copy carries only in-frame clones and drops some. The sample holds some 25,000 clones, approximately 80% seen once. Sequenced here: peripheral blood mononuclear cells (PBMCs), sampled at baseline. These receptors all stem from a human donor with classical Hodgkin lymphoma. The CDR3 runs from the conserved cysteine through the conserved F or W. D genes are given only for firm matches. A clone size is listed for some rows: how often the clone was seen (once, few, many), or a class if it is expanded.

clone size | J gene | V gene | D gene | CDR3 DNA | CDR3 protein
. | TRBJ2-5 | TRBV28 | TRBD2 | TGTGCCAGCAGGCAAGGGACTACTTTCCAAGAGACCCAGTACTTC | CASRQGTTFQETQYF
. | TRBJ2-7 | TRBV21-1 | . | TGTGCCAGCAGCAAGATGTCCGGGGGCTACGAGCAGTACTTC | CASSKMSGGYEQYF
. | TRBJ2-2 | TRBV6-6 | . | TGTGCCAGCAGTTACGCGGGACACCTTAACACCGGGGAGCTGTTTTTT | CASSYAGHLNTGELFF
few | TRBJ1-2 | TRBV10-3 | TRBD1 | TGTGCCATCAGTGAATACGGGACAGGAAATAACTATGGCTACACCTTC | CAISEYGTGNNYGYTF
. | TRBJ2-7 | TRBV6-5 | . | TGTGCCAGCAGTTACGGGGGAGGGGGCTACGAGCAGTACTTT | CASSYGGGGYEQYF
. | TRBJ2-1 | TRBV28 | . | TGTGCCAGCAGGGGAATCGGGGAGCAGTTCTTC | CASRGIGEQFF
. | TRBJ2-5 | TRBV7-6 | . | TGTGCCAGCAGCTTAGGTCGGGTTATGGAAACCCAGTACTTC | CASSLGRVMETQYF
once | TRBJ2-7 | TRBV27 | . | TGTGCCAGCAGTTTACGAGGGTACGAGCAGTACTTC | CASSLRGYEQYF
once | TRBJ2-3 | TRBV9 | . | TGTGCCAGCAGCGTAGACCCCGGGGTTCACACAGATACGCAGTATTTT | CASSVDPGVHTDTQYF
few | TRBJ1-4 | TRBV19 | . | TGTGCCAGTAGTATGCCGAAATCCAGGCGACTAAGATCAGAAAAACTGTTTTTT | CASSMPKSRRLRSEKLFF
. | TRBJ2-7 | TRBV5-4 | . | TGTGCCAGCAGCTCAGGGGAGAGGACCTACGAGCAGTACTTC | CASSSGERTYEQYF
few | TRBJ2-7 | TRBV5-4 | . | TGTGCCAGCAGCCGCCGAGGAGGGCGGGACGAGCAGTACTTC | CASSRRGGRDEQYF
. | TRBJ1-2 | TRBV10-3 | . | TGTGCCATCAGGGCCGGGACGGATTACTATGGCTACACCTTC | CAIRAGTDYYGYTF
. | TRBJ1-2 | TRBV7-6 | . | TGTGCCAGCAGCTTAGGGGACATTAACGGCTACACCTTC | CASSLGDINGYTF
few | TRBJ1-6 | TRBV19 | . | TGTGCCAGTAGTATAGCCCGGGGGCTAGGTAATTCACCCCTCCACTTT | CASSIARGLGNSPLHF
. | TRBJ2-5 | TRBV12-5 | . | TGTGCTAGTGGTTTATCTTCAAAGGGGCGAGAGACCCAGTACTTC | CASGLSSKGRETQYF
. | TRBJ2-2 | TRBV5-5 | . | TGTGCCAGCAGCTTGGTAGGCAGCCCGAACACCGGGGAGCTGTTTTTT | CASSLVGSPNTGELFF
few | TRBJ1-2 | TRBV5-4 | . | TGTGCCAGCAGCCCCAGGATGAGTGCGAGCAATGGCTACACCTTC | CASSPRMSASNGYTF
. | TRBJ2-1 | TRBV7-8 | TRBD1 | TGTGCCAGCAGCTCCCCGGGACAGAGCTCCTACAATGAGCAGTTCTTC | CASSSPGQSSYNEQFF
. | TRBJ1-1 | TRBV5-5 | . | TGTGCCAGCAGCTTGGTAGGGGATAGCTCTGAAGCTTTCTTT | CASSLVGDSSEAFF
. | TRBJ2-2 | TRBV6-5 | . | TGTGCCAGCAGTTTCGACGGCACCGGGGAGCTGTTTTTT | CASSFDGTGELFF
. | TRBJ1-1 | TRBV5-6 | TRBD1 | TGTGCCAGCAGCCGACAGGGTGAAGCTTTCTTT | CASSRQGEAFF
. | TRBJ2-2 | TRBV5-4 | . | TGTGCCAGCAGCTTGGGATCCGGGGAGCTGTTTTTT | CASSLGSGELFF
once | TRBJ2-1 | TRBV5-8 | TRBD2 | TGTGCCAGCAGCTTGCTTAGCGGGGTGTCGGATGAGCAGTTCTTC | CASSLLSGVSDEQFF
. | TRBJ2-5 | TRBV6-5 | . | TGTGCCAGCAGTTACACTAGCACAGAGACCCAGTACTTC | CASSYTSTETQYF
. | TRBJ2-1 | TRBV13 | TRBD2 | TGTGCCAGCAGCTTCGCCCGACTAGCTTTCTACAATGAGCAGTTCTTC | CASSFARLAFYNEQFF